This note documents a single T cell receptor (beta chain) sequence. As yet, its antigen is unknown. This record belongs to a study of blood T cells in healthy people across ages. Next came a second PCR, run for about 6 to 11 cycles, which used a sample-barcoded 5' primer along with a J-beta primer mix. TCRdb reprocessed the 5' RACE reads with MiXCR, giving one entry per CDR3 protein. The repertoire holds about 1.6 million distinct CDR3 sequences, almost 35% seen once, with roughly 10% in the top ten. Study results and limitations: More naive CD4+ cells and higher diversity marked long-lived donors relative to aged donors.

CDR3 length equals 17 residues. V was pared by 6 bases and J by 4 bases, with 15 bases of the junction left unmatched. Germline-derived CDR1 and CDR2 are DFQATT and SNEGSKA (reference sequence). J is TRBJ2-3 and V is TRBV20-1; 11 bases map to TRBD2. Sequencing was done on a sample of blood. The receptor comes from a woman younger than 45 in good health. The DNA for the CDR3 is TGCAGTGCCGAGACGGGACTAGCGGATCACCCACCAGATACGCAGTATTTT. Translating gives CSAETGLADHPPDTQYF.